The clone carrying this T cell receptor (beta chain) was counted between two and nine times. Its specificity is unknown. Template-switching 5'RACE yielded the TCR cDNA; a universal primer site and UMIs were added in the process. One entry per CDR3 protein, called by TCRdb with MiXCR from the 5' RACE reads. The sample has under 500,000 distinct CDR3 sequences, roughly 20% seen once. This sample was taken from a study of T cells after yellow fever vaccination. Study context: With SMART-Seq v4 Ultra Low Input, the fractions containing low cell numbers were prepared. Study findings and constraints: Contaminants from the bulk population, in the form of abundant clonotypes, could be found in FACS-sorted repertoires. Post-booster repertoires again held most primary-vaccination clones (approximately 96% CD4, 80% to 90% CD8).

The CDR3 sequence is 16 residues long. Germline CDR1 and CDR2: LGHNA and YSLEER. Trimming took 4 bases from V and 1 from J, leaving 16 bases between them. This receptor was obtained from a man younger than 35 who received the YFV17D yellow fever vaccine. The sequenced sample was PBMCs, obtained before the yellow fever booster vaccination. The chain links TRBV4-3 to TRBJ1-1; D is uncertain. For the CDR3, the DNA is TGCGCCAGCAGCCGACCTCATAGGCGCAAGAACACTGAAGCTTTCTTT. It is translated as CASSRPHRRKNTEAFF.